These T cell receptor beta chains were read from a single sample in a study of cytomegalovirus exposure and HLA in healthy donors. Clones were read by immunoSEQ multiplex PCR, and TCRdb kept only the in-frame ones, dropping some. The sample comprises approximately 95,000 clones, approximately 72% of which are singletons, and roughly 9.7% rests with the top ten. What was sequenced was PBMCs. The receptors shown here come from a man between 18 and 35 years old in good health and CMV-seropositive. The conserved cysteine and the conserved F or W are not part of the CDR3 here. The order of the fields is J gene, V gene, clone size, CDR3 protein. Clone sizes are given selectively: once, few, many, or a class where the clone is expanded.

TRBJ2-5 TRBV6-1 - ASSEAGGAGHKETQY
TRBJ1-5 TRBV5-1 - ASSLGQVGQPQH
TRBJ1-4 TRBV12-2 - ASRPTVGDFEKLF
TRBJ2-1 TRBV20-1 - SGDRDNEQF
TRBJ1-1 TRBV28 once ASSLTSMNTEAF
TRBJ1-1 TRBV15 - ATSRESRATEAF
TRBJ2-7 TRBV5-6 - ASSGGTPEVYEQY
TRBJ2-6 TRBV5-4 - ASSWNRVSGANVLT
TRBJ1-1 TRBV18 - ASSRTGGEAF
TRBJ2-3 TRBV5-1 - ASEGQGASTDTQY
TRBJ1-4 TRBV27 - AGRDRIAEKLF
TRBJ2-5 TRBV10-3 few AISLQGAETQY
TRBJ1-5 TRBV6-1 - ASSEGLSGRQPQH
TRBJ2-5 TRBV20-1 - SCWATQY
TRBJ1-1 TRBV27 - ASSHRVGMDEAF
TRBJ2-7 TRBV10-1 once ASSDRRGTGEFYEQY
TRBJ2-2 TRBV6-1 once ASSEKRGLGLAGELF
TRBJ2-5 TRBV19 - ASSGLAGGRETQY
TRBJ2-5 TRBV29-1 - SVDSQGAGETQY
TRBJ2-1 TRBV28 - ASSFRGVNEQF
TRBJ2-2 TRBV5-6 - ASSLTGGKNTGELF
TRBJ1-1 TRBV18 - ASSTQGTEAF
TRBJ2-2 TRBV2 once ASFSGGAAGELF
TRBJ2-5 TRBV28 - ASSRTGFGETQY
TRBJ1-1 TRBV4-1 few ASSQDFVLRGLY
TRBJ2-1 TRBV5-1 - ASSLAVIGGAAEQF